A selection of T cell receptor beta chains follows, all from one sample in a study of cytomegalovirus exposure and HLA in healthy donors. The assay was immunoSEQ multiplex PCR, and TCRdb's table has in-frame clones only and misses some. Of 100,000 or so clones listed, approximately 86% were seen once; the top ten hold 5.5% to 7%. Sequenced: PBMCs. The receptors here all came from a young man in good health and CMV-seronegative. Both conserved end residues are part of each CDR3. D genes are given only for firm matches. Expanded clones get a size class; other rows say once, few or many, or leave the size out.

CDR3aa,CDR3nt,d_gene,v_gene,j_gene,abundance
CAISENPGTAHSGANVLTF,TGTGCCATCAGTGAGAACCCCGGGACAGCGCACTCTGGGGCCAACGTCCTGACTTTC,TRBD1,TRBV10-3,TRBJ2-6,-
CASSLGWTSEQNEQFF,TGTGCCAGCAGCTTAGGGTGGACTAGCGAACAGAATGAGCAGTTCTTC,TRBD2,TRBV7-6,TRBJ2-1,-
CASSLKSGDGYTF,TGCGCCAGCAGCTTAAAGTCCGGTGATGGCTACACCTTC,-,TRBV5-1,TRBJ1-2,-
CASSFRGGGGQPQHF,TGTGCCAGCAGCTTCCGAGGAGGGGGCGGTCAGCCCCAGCATTTT,TRBD1,TRBV13,TRBJ1-5,-
CASRTGGDTEAFF,TGTGCCAGCAGGACGGGGGGGGACACTGAAGCTTTCTTT,-,TRBV27,TRBJ1-1,-
CASSPAIGQRLNSPLHF,TGTGCCAGCAGCCCTGCCATTGGACAGCGACTTAATTCACCCCTCCACTTT,-,TRBV5-6,TRBJ1-6,-
CASSERLAGSYEQYF,TGTGCCAGCAGCGAACGACTAGCTGGTTCCTACGAGCAGTACTTC,TRBD2,TRBV13,TRBJ2-7,-
CASSSGQGAPYGYTF,TGTGCCAGCAGTTCGGGACAGGGGGCGCCCTATGGCTACACCTTC,TRBD1,TRBV27,TRBJ1-2,-
CASSLLGLAGATDTQYF,TGTGCCAGCAGCTTGTTGGGACTAGCGGGAGCCACAGATACGCAGTATTTT,TRBD2,TRBV5-6,TRBJ2-3,-
CASSRSTSLTPTYEQYF,TGCGCCAGCAGCCGCAGTACCTCCCTCACGCCAACCTACGAGCAGTACTTC,-,TRBV4-1,TRBJ2-7,-
CASSLRQGNTGELFF,TGTGCCAGCAGCTTGAGACAGGGGAACACCGGGGAGCTGTTTTTT,TRBD1,TRBV7-3,TRBJ2-2,-
CASSEQLADEQYF,TGTGCCAGCAGTGAACAGCTAGCTGACGAGCAGTACTTC,-,TRBV6-1,TRBJ2-7,-
CASSPEGTSVYTQYF,TGCGCCAGCAGCCCGGAGGGGACTAGCGTTTATACGCAGTATTTT,TRBD2,TRBV5-1,TRBJ2-3,-
CASSLKRHSGYTF,TGTGCCAGCAGCTTGAAGAGGCACTCCGGCTACACCTTC,-,TRBV11-3,TRBJ1-2,-
CAISDAGVNTEAFF,TGTGCCATCAGTGATGCAGGGGTGAATACTGAAGCTTTCTTT,-,TRBV10-3,TRBJ1-1,-
CASSRLASSGNTIYF,TGCGCCAGCAGCCGATTGGCTTCCTCTGGAAACACCATATATTTT,-,TRBV5-1,TRBJ1-3,-
CASSMTGAPEAFF,TGCGCCAGCAGCATGACAGGGGCGCCTGAAGCTTTCTTT,TRBD1,TRBV5-1,TRBJ1-1,-
CASSYNRAGETQYF,TGTGCCAGCAGTTACAACAGGGCAGGAGAGACCCAGTACTTC,-,TRBV6-5,TRBJ2-5,-
CASSSPRTTGNTIYF,TGTGCCAGCAGTTCTCCAAGGACAACTGGAAACACCATATATTTT,-,TRBV27,TRBJ1-3,-
CASSPLSGLGPETQYF,TGTGCCAGCTCACCTTTGTCCGGGTTGGGTCCTGAGACCCAGTACTTC,-,TRBV18,TRBJ2-5,-
CASSLSGIELGETQYF,TGTGCCAGCAGCTTATCGGGGATCGAGCTGGGAGAGACCCAGTACTTC,-,TRBV5-4,TRBJ2-5,-
CASSYSSGRRNEQFF,TGTGCCAGCAGTTACTCGTCTGGGAGGCGAAATGAGCAGTTCTTC,-,TRBV6-6,TRBJ2-1,-
CASSQGARDTQYF,TGTGCCAGTAGTCAGGGGGCGCGCGATACGCAGTATTTT,TRBD1,TRBV19,TRBJ2-3,-
CASSHPSTSARTDTQYF,TGCGCCAGCAGCCACCCGTCGACTAGCGCGCGCACAGATACGCAGTATTTT,TRBD2,TRBV4-3,TRBJ2-3,-
CASSSGTSGASTDTQYF,TGTGCCAGCAGCTCTGGGACTAGCGGGGCCAGCACAGATACGCAGTATTTT,TRBD2,TRBV11-1,TRBJ2-3,-
CASSELANTEAFF,TGCGCCAGCAGTGAGTTGGCGAACACTGAAGCTTTCTTT,-,TRBV10-1,TRBJ1-1,few
CASSESGTGFNYGYTF,TGCGCCAGCAGTGAGTCGGGGACAGGGTTTAACTATGGCTACACCTTC,TRBD1,TRBV10-1,TRBJ1-2,-
CASSFQDGYTF,TGTGCCAGCAGCTTTCAGGATGGCTACACCTTC,-,TRBV11-2,TRBJ1-2,-
CASSPVDRGNEQFF,TGTGCCAGCAGCCCGGTGGACAGGGGCAATGAGCAGTTCTTC,TRBD1,TRBV11-3,TRBJ2-1,-
CASSEGGVGYTF,TGTGCCAGCAGCGAAGGGGGGGTCGGCTACACCTTC,-,TRBV9,TRBJ1-2,once
CASSVLAGAVDTQYF,TGTGCCAGCAGCGTCTTAGCGGGAGCGGTAGATACGCAGTATTTT,TRBD2,TRBV9,TRBJ2-3,-
CASKEREVSTYEQYF,TGTGCCAGCAAGGAGCGGGAGGTATCAACCTACGAGCAGTACTTC,TRBD2,TRBV2,TRBJ2-7,-
CASSTGQIDYEQYF,TGTGCCAGCAGTACCGGACAGATCGACTACGAGCAGTACTTC,-,TRBV6-5,TRBJ2-7,-
CASSLRKGYGPGDYEQYF,TGTGCCAGCAGCCTTCGCAAGGGATACGGTCCAGGGGACTACGAGCAGTACTTC,-,TRBV4-2,TRBJ2-7,-
CASILRPTGGYGYTF,TGTGCCAGCATCCTAAGGCCGACAGGGGGCTATGGCTACACCTTC,TRBD1,TRBV6-5,TRBJ1-2,-
CASSLGGRGETQYF,TGTGCCAGCAGCTTGGGAGGGAGAGGAGAGACCCAGTACTTC,TRBD2,TRBV7-9,TRBJ2-5,-
CASSLVRADEQFF,TGTGCCAGCAGCTTAGTCCGCGCGGATGAGCAGTTCTTC,-,TRBV7-6,TRBJ2-1,-
CASSQASYSNQPQHF,TGTGCCAGCAGCCAGGCATCGTATAGCAATCAGCCCCAGCATTTT,-,TRBV27,TRBJ1-5,-